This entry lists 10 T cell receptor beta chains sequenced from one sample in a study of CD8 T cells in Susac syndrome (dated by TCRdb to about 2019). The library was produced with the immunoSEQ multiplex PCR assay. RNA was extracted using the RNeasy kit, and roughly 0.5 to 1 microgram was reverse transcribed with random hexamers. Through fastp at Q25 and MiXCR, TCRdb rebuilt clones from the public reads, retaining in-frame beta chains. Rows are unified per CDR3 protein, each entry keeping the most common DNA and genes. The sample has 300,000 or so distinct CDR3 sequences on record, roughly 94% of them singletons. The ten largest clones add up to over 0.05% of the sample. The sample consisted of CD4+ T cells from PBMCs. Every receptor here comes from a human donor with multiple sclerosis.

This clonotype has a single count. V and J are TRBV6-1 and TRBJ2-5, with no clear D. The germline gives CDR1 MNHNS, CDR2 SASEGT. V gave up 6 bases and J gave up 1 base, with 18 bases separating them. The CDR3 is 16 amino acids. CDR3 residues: CASSPPVRYSQETQYF. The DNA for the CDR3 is TGTGCCAGCAGCCCACCCGTCCGGTATAGCCAAGAGACCCAGTACTTC.

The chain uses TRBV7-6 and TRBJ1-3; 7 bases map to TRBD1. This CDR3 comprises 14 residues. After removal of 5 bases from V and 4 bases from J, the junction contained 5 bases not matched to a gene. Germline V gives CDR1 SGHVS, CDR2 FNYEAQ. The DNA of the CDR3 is TGTGCCAGCAGCGATCGGACAGGCGGAAACACCATATATTTT. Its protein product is CASSDRTGGNTIYF.

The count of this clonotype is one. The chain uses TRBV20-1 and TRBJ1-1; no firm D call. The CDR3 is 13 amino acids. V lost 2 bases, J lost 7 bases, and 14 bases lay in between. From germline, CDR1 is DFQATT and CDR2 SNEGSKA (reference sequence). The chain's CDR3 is CSARSRERGEAFF. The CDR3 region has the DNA TGCAGTGCTAGAAGTAGGGAACGGGGTGAAGCTTTCTTT.

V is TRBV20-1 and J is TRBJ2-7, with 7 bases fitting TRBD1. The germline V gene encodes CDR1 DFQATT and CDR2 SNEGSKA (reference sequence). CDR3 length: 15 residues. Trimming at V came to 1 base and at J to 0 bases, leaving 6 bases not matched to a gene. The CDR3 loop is CSARGVTGASYEQYF. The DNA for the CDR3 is TGCAGTGCTAGAGGCGTCACAGGGGCCTCCTACGAGCAGTACTTC.

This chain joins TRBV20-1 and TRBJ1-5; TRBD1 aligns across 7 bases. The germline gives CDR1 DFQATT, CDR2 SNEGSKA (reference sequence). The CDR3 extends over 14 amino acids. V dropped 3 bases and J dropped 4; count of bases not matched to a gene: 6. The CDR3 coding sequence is TGCAGTGCTAGGAAAACAGGGGCGAATCAGCCCCAGCATTTT. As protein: CSARKTGANQPQHF.

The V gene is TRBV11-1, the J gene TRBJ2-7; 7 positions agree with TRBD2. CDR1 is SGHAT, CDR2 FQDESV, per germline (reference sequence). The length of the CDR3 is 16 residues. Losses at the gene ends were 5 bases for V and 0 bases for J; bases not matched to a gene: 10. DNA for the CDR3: TGTGCCAGCAGCCCTCGTAGGGGCGGGAGCTCCTACGAGCAGTACTTC. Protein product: CASSPRRGGSSYEQYF.

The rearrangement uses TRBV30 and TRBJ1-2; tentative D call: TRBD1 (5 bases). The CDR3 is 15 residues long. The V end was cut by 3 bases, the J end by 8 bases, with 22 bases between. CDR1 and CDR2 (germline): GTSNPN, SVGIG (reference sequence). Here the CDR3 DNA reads TGTGCCTGGAGGGTAAGAGGGGTTCAGTCGAACGGCTACACCTTC. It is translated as CAWRVRGVQSNGYTF.

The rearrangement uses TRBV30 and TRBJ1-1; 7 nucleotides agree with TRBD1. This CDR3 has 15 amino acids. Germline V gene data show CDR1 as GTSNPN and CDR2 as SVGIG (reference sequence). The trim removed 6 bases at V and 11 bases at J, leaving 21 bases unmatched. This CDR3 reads CACPGPLRQGESAFF. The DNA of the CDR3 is TGTGCCTGCCCCGGACCCCTAAGACAGGGAGAGAGTGCTTTCTTT. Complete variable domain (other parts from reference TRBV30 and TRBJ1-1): SQTIHQWPATLVQPVGSPLSLECTVEGTSNPNLYWYRQAAGRGLQLLFYSVGIGQISSEVPQNLSASRPQDRQFILSSKKLLLSDSGFYLCACPGPLRQGESAFFGQGTRLTVV.

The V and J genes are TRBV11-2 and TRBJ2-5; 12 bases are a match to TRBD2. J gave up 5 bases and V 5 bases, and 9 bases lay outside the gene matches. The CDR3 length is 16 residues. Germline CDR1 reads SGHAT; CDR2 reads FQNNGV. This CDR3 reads CASSNRTSGISETQYF. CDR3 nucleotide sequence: TGTGCCAGCAGCAATCGGACTAGCGGGATTTCGGAGACCCAGTACTTC.

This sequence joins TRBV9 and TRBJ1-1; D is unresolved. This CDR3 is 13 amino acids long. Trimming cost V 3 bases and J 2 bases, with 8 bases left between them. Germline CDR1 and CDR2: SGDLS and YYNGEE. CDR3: CASSGGGNTEAFF. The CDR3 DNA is TGTGCCAGCAGCGGAGGAGGTAACACTGAAGCTTTCTTT.